The present T cell receptor beta chain was sequenced within a study of tumor and adjacent non-tumor tissue in lung cancer (dated by TCRdb to the late 2010s). Looking at the study overall: The cohort included around twelve adenocarcinoma, a couple of squamous cell carcinoma and 1 small cell lung cancer patients. Among the roughly 15 patients, ages ranged from roughly 31 to 76 years, some 10 were men and 5 were women, and disease was TNM stage I to III. Sequencing generated a total of about 130,000,000 productive TCRbeta reads, averaging about 4.2 million reads per sample. Bulk TCRbeta repertoires were compared between lung tumor tissue and matched distant non-tumor lung tissue obtained from around 14 lung cancer patients. Around 30 paired specimens, one tumor and one normal lung sample per patient, were profiled by TCRbeta CDR3 sequencing. Broad study findings and their caveats: The sequencing platform is not named in the methods, and unique molecular identifiers are not mentioned. Younger patients had significantly higher TCR diversity, and higher tumor TCR diversity was associated with shorter overall and disease-free survival. Tumor tissue showed significantly greater TCR diversity (inverse Simpson) than normal lung tissue (around 450 vs 150, P = 0.0075, Mann-Whitney U test). Peripheral blood was not sequenced, so blood TCRbeta repertoires were not examined in the lung cancer patients of the study. In normal lung, the top 100 clones accounted for a significantly larger cumulative share of the repertoire than in tumor tissue. With only around 15 patients in the cohort, the authors noted that larger samples and more detailed clinical data are needed.

This clonotype was picked up many times. The specificity of this receptor is unknown. Base-call qualities are not available, and no considerably larger clone is one nucleotide away. Library creation used multiplex PCR. Sequencer: Illumina HiSeq 2500. TCRbeta libraries were constructed through three rounds of nested PCR with primers (Table S4) according to protocols adapted from ARM-PCR. Before sequencing, PCR products of 200-500 bp were cut from the gel and purified using the QIAquick gel extraction kit. Regarding the original processing steps: Reads were cleaned using Trimmomatic, were merged into complete CDR3 sequences using FLASH, and were assigned to V(D)J germline segments using MiTCR. Clonal diversity was calculated as the inverse Simpson's index using VDJtools. Productive reads were defined as in-frame sequences without a premature stop codon. The raw public data were reprocessed by TCRdb itself: fastp quality trimming at Q25, MiXCR clonotype calling, in-frame beta chains only. Here each entry gathers all rows of one CDR3 protein and keeps the most common genes and DNA. In this record, the V and J calls reflect TCRdb's handling and not the investigators' own analysis. In all, the sample holds about 68,000 distinct CDR3 sequences, and about 60% of those were seen once. The leading ten clones occupy just over 20% of the sample.

Bulk unsorted tissue served as the source for RNA extraction, and RNA quality was assessed using a NanoDrop ND-1000 and an Agilent 2100. The donors were newly diagnosed lung cancer patients admitted for thoracic surgery in China from August to November 2014 who had not received prior chemotherapy. The study excluded patients who had received radiotherapy or chemotherapy before or who had another cancer at the same time. Pieces of surgical tissue measuring roughly 1-2.3 cm3 were kept in RNAlater solution and stored at -80 degrees C until use. Measured from the cysteine to the phenylalanine, the CDR3 is 15 residues long. The retained sequence is limited to the CDR3, 45 bases, with the frame set at the first base. Unmatched junction bases come to 14, with V trimmed by 10 bases and J by 6 bases. CDR1 LNHDA and CDR2 SQIVND were looked up in the germline V gene (reference sequence).

The chain employs TRBV19 and TRBJ2-3, with TRBD2 identical over 9 junction bases. This TCR derives from a man over 45 with non-small cell lung cancer. Sample: lung tumor tissue. Here the CDR3 is given as CATRRAGGPKDTQYF. The base sequence is TGTGCCACCCGGAGGGCGGGGGGGCCGAAGGATACGCAGTATTTT.